Sequencing of this TCR beta chain was carried out in a study of T-cell memory formation after mild COVID-19. Employing constant-segment primers, 5'RACE generated TCR alpha and TCR beta cDNA libraries bearing sample barcodes and UMIs. TCRdb used MiXCR to reprocess the 5' RACE reads, holding one entry per CDR3 protein. The sample holds approximately 570,000 distinct CDR3 sequences, roughly 18% seen once. Germline CDR1 reads SQVTM; CDR2 reads ANQGSEA. The CDR3 consists of 13 residues. V lost 3 bases to trimming and J lost 0 bases, with 7 bases between them. Study conclusions and caveats: CD4/CD8 balance characterized clones contracting day 15 to 85, and CD4+ skew characterized later expanders. A subset of responding clones appeared in pre-infection memory, suggesting cross-reactive memory joined. The CD4+ clones that contracted clustered mainly within CM and EM, and the CD8+ clones concentrated in EMRA.

Of note for this clonotype: Its matching antigen is unknown.

The specimen was PBMCs or a T cell subset sorted from them (not recorded which). The chain couples TRBV29-1 to TRBJ2-3, with D hard to call. The sequence came from an adult woman who had mild COVID-19 (a few samples of this study predate the infection). Cell type and time point are not known. The CDR3 is CSVEGASTDTQYF. In DNA, the CDR3 is TGCAGCGTTGAGGGCGCTAGCACAGATACGCAGTATTTT.